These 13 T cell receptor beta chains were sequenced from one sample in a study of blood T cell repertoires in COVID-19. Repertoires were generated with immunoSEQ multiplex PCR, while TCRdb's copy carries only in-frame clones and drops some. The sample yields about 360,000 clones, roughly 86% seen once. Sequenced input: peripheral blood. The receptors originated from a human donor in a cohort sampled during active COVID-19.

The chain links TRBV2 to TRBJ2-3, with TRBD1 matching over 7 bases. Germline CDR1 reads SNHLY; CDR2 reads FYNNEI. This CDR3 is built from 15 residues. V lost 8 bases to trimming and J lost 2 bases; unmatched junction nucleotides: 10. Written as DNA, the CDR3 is TGTGCCAGCCGAGGTCGGACAGGTACCACAGATACGCAGTATTTT. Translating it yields CASRGRTGTTDTQYF.

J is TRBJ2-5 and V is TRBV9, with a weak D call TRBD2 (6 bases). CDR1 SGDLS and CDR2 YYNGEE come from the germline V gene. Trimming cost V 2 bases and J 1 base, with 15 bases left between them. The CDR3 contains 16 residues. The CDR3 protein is CASSVFGGIGQETQYF. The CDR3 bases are TGTGCCAGCAGCGTTTTTGGCGGGATCGGCCAAGAGACCCAGTACTTC.

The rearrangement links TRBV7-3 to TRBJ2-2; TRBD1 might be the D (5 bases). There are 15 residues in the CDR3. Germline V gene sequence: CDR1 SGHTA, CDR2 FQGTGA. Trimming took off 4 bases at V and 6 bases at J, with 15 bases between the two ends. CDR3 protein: CASSSQGSEAGELFF. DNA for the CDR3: TGTGCCAGCAGCTCCCAGGGTTCCGAGGCCGGGGAGCTGTTTTTT.

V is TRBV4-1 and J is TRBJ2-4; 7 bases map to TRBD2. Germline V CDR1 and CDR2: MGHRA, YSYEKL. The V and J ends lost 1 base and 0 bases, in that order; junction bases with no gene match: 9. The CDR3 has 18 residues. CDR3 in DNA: TGCGCCAGCAGCCAAGGGCGGGCGCGGGGGTTAGCCAAAAACATTCAGTACTTC. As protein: CASSQGRARGLAKNIQYF.

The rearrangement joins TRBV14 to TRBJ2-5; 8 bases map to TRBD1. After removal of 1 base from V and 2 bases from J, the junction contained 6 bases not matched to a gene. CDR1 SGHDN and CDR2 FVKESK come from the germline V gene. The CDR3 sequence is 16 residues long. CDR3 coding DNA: TGTGCCAGCAGCCAAGTATCAGGGACAGGTCAAGAGACCCAGTACTTC. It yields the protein CASSQVSGTGQETQYF.

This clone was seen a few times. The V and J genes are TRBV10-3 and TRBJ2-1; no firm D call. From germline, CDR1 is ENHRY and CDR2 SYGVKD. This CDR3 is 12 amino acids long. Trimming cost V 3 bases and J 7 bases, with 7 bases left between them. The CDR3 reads CAISDRLNEQFF. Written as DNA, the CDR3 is TGTGCCATCAGTGACAGGTTGAATGAGCAGTTCTTC.

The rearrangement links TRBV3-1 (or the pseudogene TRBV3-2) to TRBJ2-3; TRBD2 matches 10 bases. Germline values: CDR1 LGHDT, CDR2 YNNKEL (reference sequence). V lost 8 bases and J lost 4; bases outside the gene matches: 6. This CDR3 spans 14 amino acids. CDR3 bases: TGTGCCAGCCAGCGGGAGGGCCGCGCAGATACGCAGTATTTT. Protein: CASQREGRADTQYF.

CDR3 in amino acids: CASSQYGDTQYF. CDR3 DNA sequence: TGTGCCAGCAGCCAGTACGGGGATACGCAGTATTTT. This chain links TRBV11-2 with TRBJ2-3, with unresolved D. This CDR3 has 12 residues. V gave up 5 bases and J gave up 6 bases, with 9 bases separating them. CDR1 and CDR2 (germline): SGHAT, FQNNGV. The whole variable domain, remainder taken from reference TRBV11-2 and TRBJ2-3, is EAGVAQSPRYKIIEKRQSVAFWCNPISGHATLYWYQQILGQGPKLLIQFQNNGVVDDSQLPKDRFSAERLKGVDSTLKIQPAKLEDSAVYLCASSQYGDTQYFGPGTRLTVL.

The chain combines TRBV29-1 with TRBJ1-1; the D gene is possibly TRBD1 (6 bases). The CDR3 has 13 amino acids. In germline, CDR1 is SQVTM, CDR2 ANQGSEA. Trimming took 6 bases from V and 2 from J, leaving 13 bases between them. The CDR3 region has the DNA TGCAGCGTAGTGGACAGACCCAACACTGAAGCTTTCTTT. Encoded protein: CSVVDRPNTEAFF.

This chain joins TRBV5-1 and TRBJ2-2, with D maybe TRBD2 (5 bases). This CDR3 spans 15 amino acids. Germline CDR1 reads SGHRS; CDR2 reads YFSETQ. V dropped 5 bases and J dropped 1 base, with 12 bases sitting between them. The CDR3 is CASRGLAGNTGELFF. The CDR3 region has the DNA TGCGCCAGCAGGGGTCTGGCGGGGAACACCGGGGAGCTGTTTTTT.

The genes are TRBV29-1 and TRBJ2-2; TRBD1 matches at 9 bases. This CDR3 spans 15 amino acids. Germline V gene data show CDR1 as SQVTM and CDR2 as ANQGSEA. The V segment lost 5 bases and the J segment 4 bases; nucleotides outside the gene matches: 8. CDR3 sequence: CSVSTGGAGTGELFF. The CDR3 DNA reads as TGCAGCGTTAGCACAGGGGGCGCGGGCACCGGGGAGCTGTTTTTT.

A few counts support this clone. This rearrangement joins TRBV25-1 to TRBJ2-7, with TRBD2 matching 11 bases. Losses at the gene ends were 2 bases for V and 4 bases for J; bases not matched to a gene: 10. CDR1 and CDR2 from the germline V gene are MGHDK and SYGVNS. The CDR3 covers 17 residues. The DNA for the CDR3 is TGTGCCAGCAGTGAAGGAACTAGCGGGAGAAACTTATACGAGCAGTACTTC. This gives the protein CASSEGTSGRNLYEQYF.

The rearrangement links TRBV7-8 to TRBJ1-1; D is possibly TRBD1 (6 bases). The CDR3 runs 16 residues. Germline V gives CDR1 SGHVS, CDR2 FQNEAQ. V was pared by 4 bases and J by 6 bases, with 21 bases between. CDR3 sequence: CASSSAGGGGVSEAFF. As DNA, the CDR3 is TGTGCCAGCAGCTCGGCCGGGGGCGGGGGTGTCTCTGAAGCTTTCTTT.